This is a list of T cell receptor beta chains from one sample in a study of T cells in Graves' hyperthyroidism and ophthalmopathy. TCRdb reanalysed the multiplex PCR reads using MiXCR and keeps one entry per CDR3 protein. The sample carries 450,000 to 700,000 distinct CDR3 sequences, 35% to 55% recorded once. Sequenced sample: peripheral blood or thyroid tissue (not recorded which). All receptors derive from an adult woman with Graves' disease, either hyperthyroidism or ophthalmopathy (not recorded which). Each CDR3 is given with its conserved first and last residue. Each record gives: V gene, D gene, J gene, clone size, CDR3 DNA, CDR3 protein. D genes are given only for firm matches. A row's size may be missing; if present it is once, few, many or a size class.

TRBV20-1,-,TRBJ1-2,-,TGCAGTGCTGGACCCGACGGAGTCTATGGCTACACCTTC,CSAGPDGVYGYTF
TRBV2,TRBD2,TRBJ2-2,-,TGTGCCAGCAGTGAAGGGGAGACTCTAGCGGGAGACGCCGGGGAGCTGTTTTTT,CASSEGETLAGDAGELFF
TRBV5-1,-,TRBJ2-5,many,TGCGCCAGCGCCGTGGGGGTTGGGGAGACCCAGTACTTC,CASAVGVGETQYF
TRBV11-2,-,TRBJ2-5,-,TGTGCCAGCAGCCGAGAGGGAGCGGTGCTCGAAGAGACCCAGTACTTC,CASSREGAVLEETQYF
TRBV20-1,-,TRBJ1-6,-,TGCAGTGCTCAACCCGCCCGGGCACGCAGGCATAATTCACCCCTCCACTTT,CSAQPARARRHNSPLHF
TRBV11-2,-,TRBJ2-7,many,TGTGCCAGCACCCCGGGATACTACGAGCAGTACTTC,CASTPGYYEQYF
TRBV7-9,-,TRBJ1-1,-,TGTGCCAGCAGCTTACTGGGCAGGCTGAACACTGAAGCTTTCTTT,CASSLLGRLNTEAFF
TRBV2,-,TRBJ2-1,-,TGTGCCAGCAGTGAACCCCCGGGGAGCGGGGGACAGTTGGAGTTCTTC,CASSEPPGSGGQLEFF
TRBV29-1,-,TRBJ1-2,-,TGCAGCGTTGTGGATAGGACAGTGGGCTACACCTTC,CSVVDRTVGYTF
TRBV10-2,TRBD2,TRBJ2-7,-,TGCGCCAGCAGTGCCCCAATGGCGGGAGCCTACGAGCAGTACTTC,CASSAPMAGAYEQYF
TRBV7-8,TRBD1,TRBJ1-2,-,TGTGCCAGCAGCTCTTATTCGGACAGGGCAATTCAAGGCTACACCTTC,CASSSYSDRAIQGYTF
TRBV7-3,-,TRBJ1-2,-,TGTGCCAGCAGCTTAAGGATGGGCTGGCAGGTGAACTACACCTTC,CASSLRMGWQVNYTF
TRBV7-9,-,TRBJ1-5,-,TGTGCCAGCAGCACAGGGTTGCAGCCCCAGCATTTT,CASSTGLQPQHF
TRBV7-9,-,TRBJ2-2,many,TGTGCCAGCAGCGTGGGGGGCGACGTATCGCTGTTTTTT,CASSVGGDVSLFF
TRBV19,-,TRBJ2-4,-,TGTGCCAGTAGTATTGACGGTAACGGAAGGGACTTC,CASSIDGNGRDF
TRBV7-9,-,TRBJ2-7,many,TGTGCCAGCAGCTCCATGGCCACTGGCTCCTACGAGCAGTACTTC,CASSSMATGSYEQYF
TRBV28,-,TRBJ1-2,-,TGTGCCAGCACCCAAGCGGGGGCCCGCCCTTATGGGGGCTACACCTTC,CASTQAGARPYGGYTF
TRBV6-5,-,TRBJ2-2,many,TGTGCCAGCATAGGGACCAACACCGGGGAGCTGTTTTTT,CASIGTNTGELFF
TRBV5-1,-,TRBJ2-5,many,TGCGCCAGCAGCTTGGGAAGGGACACGGAGACCCAGTACTTC,CASSLGRDTETQYF
TRBV12-3/TRBV12-4,TRBD1,TRBJ1-1,many,TGTGCCAGCAGGTCCGACAGGGCTAAGGCTGAAGCTTTCTTT,CASRSDRAKAEAFF
TRBV12-3/TRBV12-4,-,TRBJ1-5,many,TGTGCCAGCAGTGCGTCAGGGAATCAGCCCCAGCATTTT,CASSASGNQPQHF
TRBV5-6,-,TRBJ2-5,once,TGTGCCAGCGGGCCAGGGACTGAGCAAGAGACCCAGTACTTC,CASGPGTEQETQYF
TRBV7-9,-,TRBJ2-7,once,TGTGCCAGCAGTCCTGACAGTAACGGCCCTTACGAGCAGTACTTC,CASSPDSNGPYEQYF
TRBV7-9,TRBD1,TRBJ1-2,many,TGTGCCAGCAGCTTACTTGGGACAGGGATCGGCTACACCTTC,CASSLLGTGIGYTF
TRBV29-1,TRBD2,TRBJ2-5,-,TGCAGCCTTGGGGCGGGAGGGCCCCTGGAGACCCAGTACTTC,CSLGAGGPLETQYF
TRBV7-3,TRBD2,TRBJ2-2,-,TGTGCCAGCAGCTTGGGTCAGGGAGGGACCGGGGAGCTGTTTTTT,CASSLGQGGTGELFF
TRBV15,-,TRBJ1-2,once,TGTGCCACCAGCAGAGATCAGGTGGCCTATGGCTACACCTTC,CATSRDQVAYGYTF
TRBV2,-,TRBJ1-1,many,TGTGCCAGCAGTCCACGACCGGGCACTGAAGCTTTCTTT,CASSPRPGTEAFF
TRBV20-1,TRBD2,TRBJ2-6,-,TGCAGTGCTAAGGCGGGGGGAGGGGACAACGTCCTGACTTTC,CSAKAGGGDNVLTF
TRBV12-3/TRBV12-4,TRBD1,TRBJ1-2,-,TGTGCCAGCAGCGGAGATGGGACAGGGGTGCACTATGGCTACACCTTC,CASSGDGTGVHYGYTF
TRBV25-1,TRBD1,TRBJ2-5,many,TGTGCCAGCAGTGATAAAAAAAGGACAGGGGACGAGACCCAGTACTTC,CASSDKKRTGDETQYF
TRBV6-5,TRBD1,TRBJ1-2,-,TGTGCCAGCAGTTCACCGGGACAGACGAGCAACTATGGCTACACCTTC,CASSSPGQTSNYGYTF
TRBV9,-,TRBJ2-1,few,TGTGCCAGCAGCGTAGGGGGACTCCACTACAATGAGCAGTTCTTC,CASSVGGLHYNEQFF
TRBV19,TRBD1,TRBJ1-3,-,TGTGCCAGTCAGCACAGGGGCGGTAACACCATATATTTT,CASQHRGGNTIYF
TRBV20-1,-,TRBJ1-3,few,TGCAGTGCTAGAGACGCCTCTGGAAACACCATATATTTT,CSARDASGNTIYF
TRBV24-1,-,TRBJ2-2,many,TGTGCCACCAGTGCCCCACAGGGATCAGACACCGGGGAGCTGTTTTTT,CATSAPQGSDTGELFF
TRBV24-1,-,TRBJ1-2,-,TGTGCCACCAGTGATTTAGACGGAAGACACAGGAACTATGGCTACACCTTC,CATSDLDGRHRNYGYTF
TRBV4-1,TRBD1,TRBJ2-2,-,TGCGCCAGCAGCCGGGGACAGGGAGGGAACACCGGGGAGCTGTTTTTT,CASSRGQGGNTGELFF
TRBV9,-,TRBJ2-2,-,TGTGCCAGCAGCGTAGACGGGAGAAACACCGGGGAGCTGTTTTTT,CASSVDGRNTGELFF
TRBV29-1,-,TRBJ2-7,-,TGCAGCGTTGAAAGGCTCAGTGGGAAATACGAGCAGTACTTC,CSVERLSGKYEQYF
TRBV19,TRBD1,TRBJ2-7,-,TGTGCTAGAAGGGACAGGAGTGCCTACGAGCAGTACTTC,CARRDRSAYEQYF
TRBV30,TRBD2,TRBJ2-5,many,TGTGCCCGGGGCGGGCTAGCGGGAGAGAGGACCCAGTACTTC,CARGGLAGERTQYF
TRBV5-4,-,TRBJ2-7,many,TGTGCCAGCAGTAGCGGACAGCGAGACGTATGGCAGTACTTC,CASSSGQRDVWQYF
TRBV19,-,TRBJ1-5,many,TGTGCCAGTAGTATGGGTCCGTTTCTTGCCGGTTGGAGTGGGGCCCAGCATTTT,CASSMGPFLAGWSGAQHF
TRBV7-2,TRBD2,TRBJ2-7,-,TGTGCCAGCACCGAGACTAGCGGGACTTACGAGCAGTACTTC,CASTETSGTYEQYF
TRBV7-2,-,TRBJ1-6,many,TGTGCCAGCAGCATCTCCAGGGGTAATTCACCCCTCCACTTT,CASSISRGNSPLHF